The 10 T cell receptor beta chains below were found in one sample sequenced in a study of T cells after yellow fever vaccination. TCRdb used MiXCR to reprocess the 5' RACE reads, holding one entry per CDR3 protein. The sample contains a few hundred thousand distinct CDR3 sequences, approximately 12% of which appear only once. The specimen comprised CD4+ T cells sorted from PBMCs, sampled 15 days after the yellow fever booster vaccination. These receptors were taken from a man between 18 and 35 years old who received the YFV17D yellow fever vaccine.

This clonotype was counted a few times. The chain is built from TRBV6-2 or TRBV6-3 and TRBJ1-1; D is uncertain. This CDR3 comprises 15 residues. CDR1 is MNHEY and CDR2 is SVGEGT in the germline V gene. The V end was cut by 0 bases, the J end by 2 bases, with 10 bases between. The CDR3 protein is CASSYSIPDNTEAFF. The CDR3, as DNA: TGTGCCAGCAGTTACTCGATACCGGATAACACTGAAGCTTTCTTT.

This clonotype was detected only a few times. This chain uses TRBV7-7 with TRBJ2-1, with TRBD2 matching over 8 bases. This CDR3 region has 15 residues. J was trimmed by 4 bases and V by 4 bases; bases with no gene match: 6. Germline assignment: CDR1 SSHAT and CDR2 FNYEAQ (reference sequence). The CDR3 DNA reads TGTGCCAGCAGCTCGGCTAGCGGGCGATACAATGAGCAGTTCTTC. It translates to CASSSASGRYNEQFF.

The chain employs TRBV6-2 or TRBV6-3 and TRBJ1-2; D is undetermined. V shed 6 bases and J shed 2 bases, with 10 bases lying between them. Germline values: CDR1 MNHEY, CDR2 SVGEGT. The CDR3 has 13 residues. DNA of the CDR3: TGTGCCAGCAGCGACCGGGAGAACTATGGCTACACCTTC. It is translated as CASSDRENYGYTF.

Here the CDR3 reads CASSQSEVRTEAFF. DNA for the CDR3: TGTGCCAGCAGCCAAAGCGAGGTACGCACTGAAGCTTTCTTT. J is TRBJ1-1 and V is TRBV3-1, with D uncertain. V lost 2 bases and J 4 bases, leaving 11 bases between the germline ends. The germline gives CDR1 LGHDT, CDR2 YNNKEL (reference sequence). The length of the CDR3 is 14 residues.

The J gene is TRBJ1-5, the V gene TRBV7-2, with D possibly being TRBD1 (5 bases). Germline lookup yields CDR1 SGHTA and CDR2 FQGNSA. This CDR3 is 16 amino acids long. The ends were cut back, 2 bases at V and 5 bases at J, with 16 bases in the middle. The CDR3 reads CASSLNSGGVDQPQHF. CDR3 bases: TGTGCCAGCAGCTTAAACTCGGGAGGGGTGGATCAGCCCCAGCATTTT. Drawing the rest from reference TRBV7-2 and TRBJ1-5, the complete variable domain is GAGVSQSPSNKVTEKGKDVELRCDPISGHTALYWYRQSLGQGLEFLIYFQGNSAPDKSGLPSDRFSAERTGGSVSTLTIQRTQQEDSAVYLCASSLNSGGVDQPQHFGDGTRLSIL.

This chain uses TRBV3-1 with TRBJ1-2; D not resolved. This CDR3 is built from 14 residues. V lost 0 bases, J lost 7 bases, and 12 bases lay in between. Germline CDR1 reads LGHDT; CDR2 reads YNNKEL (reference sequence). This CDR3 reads CASSQDSDTRGYTF. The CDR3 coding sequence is TGTGCCAGCAGCCAAGATTCCGACACACGTGGCTACACCTTC.

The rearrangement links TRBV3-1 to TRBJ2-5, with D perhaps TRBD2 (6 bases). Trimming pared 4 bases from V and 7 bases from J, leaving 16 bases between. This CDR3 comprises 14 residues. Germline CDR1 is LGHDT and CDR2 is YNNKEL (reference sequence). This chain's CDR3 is CASSPPGVPRTQYF. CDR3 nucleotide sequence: TGTGCCAGCAGCCCCCCGGGGGTTCCAAGGACCCAGTACTTC.

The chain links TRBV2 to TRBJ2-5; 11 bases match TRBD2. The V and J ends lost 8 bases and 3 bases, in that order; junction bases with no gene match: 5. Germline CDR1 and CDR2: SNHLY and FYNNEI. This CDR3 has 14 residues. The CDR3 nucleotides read TGTGCCAGCCGCACTAGCGGGGGCAAAGAGACCCAGTACTTC. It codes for CASRTSGGKETQYF. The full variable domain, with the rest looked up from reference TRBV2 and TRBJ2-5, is EPEVTQTPSHQVTQMGQEVILRCVPISNHLYFYWYRQILGQKVEFLVSFYNNEISEKSEIFDDQFSVERPDGSNFTLKIRSTKLEDSAMYFCASRTSGGKETQYFGPGTRLLVL.

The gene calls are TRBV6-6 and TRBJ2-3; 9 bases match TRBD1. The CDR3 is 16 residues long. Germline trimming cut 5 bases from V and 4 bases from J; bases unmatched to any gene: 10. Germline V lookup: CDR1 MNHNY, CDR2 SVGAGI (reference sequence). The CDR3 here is CASSGRQGGSPDTQYF. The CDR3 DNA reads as TGTGCCAGCAGTGGTAGACAGGGGGGTTCTCCAGATACGCAGTATTTT.

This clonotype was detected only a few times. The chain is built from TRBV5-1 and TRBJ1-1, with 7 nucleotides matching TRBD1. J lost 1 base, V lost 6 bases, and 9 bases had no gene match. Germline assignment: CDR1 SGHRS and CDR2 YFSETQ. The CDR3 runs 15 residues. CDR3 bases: TGCGCCAGCAACACAGGGGTAACTACGAACACTGAAGCTTTCTTT. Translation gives CASNTGVTTNTEAFF. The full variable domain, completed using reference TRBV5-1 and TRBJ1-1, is KAGVTQTPRYLIKTRGQQVTLSCSPISGHRSVSWYQQTPGQGLQFLFEYFSETQRNKGNFPGRFSGRQFSNSRSEMNVSTLELGDSALYLCASNTGVTTNTEAFFGQGTRLTVV.